This T cell receptor beta chain was identified in a study of T cell repertoires in cytomegalovirus infection. For the study at large: An indication of both CMV infection and matching HLA type came from public TCR beta signatures.

The CDR3 is made up of 14 amino acids. Looked up from germline, CDR1 is MNHEY and CDR2 is SVGEGT. V gave up 5 bases and J gave up 4 bases; unmatched junction bases: 6. Study-wide findings and caveats: Pooled public TCR beta family frequency picked out CMV carriers with the relevant HLA.

As for this clonotype: No antigen is known for it.

MiXCR, run by TCRdb on the reads, gives a single entry per CDR3 protein. The data show hundreds of thousands of distinct CDR3 sequences, 24% seen once. Sequenced sample: CD8+ T cells from PBMCs. This receptor was taken from a human donor in good health (CMV status not recorded). Some clones in this sample may be carry-over from other donors' samples. The J gene is TRBJ2-5, the V gene TRBV6-2 or TRBV6-3; 8 bases align to TRBD2. The CDR3: CASSTGREVETQYF. The CDR3 nucleotides are TGTGCCAGCAGTACAGGGCGGGAGGTAGAGACCCAGTACTTC.